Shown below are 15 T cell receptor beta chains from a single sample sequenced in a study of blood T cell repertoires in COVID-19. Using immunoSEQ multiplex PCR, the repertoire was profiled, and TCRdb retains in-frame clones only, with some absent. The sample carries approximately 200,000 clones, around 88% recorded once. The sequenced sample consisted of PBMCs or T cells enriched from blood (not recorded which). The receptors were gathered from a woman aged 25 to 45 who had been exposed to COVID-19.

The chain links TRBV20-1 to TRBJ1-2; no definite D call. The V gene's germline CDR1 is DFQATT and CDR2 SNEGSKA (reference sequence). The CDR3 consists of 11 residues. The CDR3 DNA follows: TGCAGCGGACGGGGAGGGCATGGCTACACCTTC. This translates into CSGRGGHGYTF.

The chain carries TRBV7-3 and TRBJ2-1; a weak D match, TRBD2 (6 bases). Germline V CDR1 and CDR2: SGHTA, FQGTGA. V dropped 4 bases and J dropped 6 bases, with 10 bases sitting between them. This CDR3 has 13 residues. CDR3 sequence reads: CASSWDGGNEQFF. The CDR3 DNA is TGTGCCAGCAGCTGGGACGGGGGCAATGAGCAGTTCTTC.

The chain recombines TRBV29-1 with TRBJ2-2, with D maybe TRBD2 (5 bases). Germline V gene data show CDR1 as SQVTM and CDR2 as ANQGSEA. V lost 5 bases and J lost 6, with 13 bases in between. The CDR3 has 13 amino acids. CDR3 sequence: CSVWASRAGELFF. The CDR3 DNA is TGCAGCGTTTGGGCTAGCCGGGCCGGGGAGCTGTTTTTT.

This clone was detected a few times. The CDR3 loop is CATSDRTGDGYTF. The CDR3 DNA follows: TGTGCCACCAGTGACAGGACAGGGGATGGCTACACCTTC. The V gene is TRBV24-1, the J gene TRBJ1-2; 9 bases line up with TRBD1. Trimming took 4 bases from V and 6 from J; bases not matched to a gene: 2. The CDR3 is 13 residues long. CDR1 is KGHDR and CDR2 is SFDVKD in the germline V gene.

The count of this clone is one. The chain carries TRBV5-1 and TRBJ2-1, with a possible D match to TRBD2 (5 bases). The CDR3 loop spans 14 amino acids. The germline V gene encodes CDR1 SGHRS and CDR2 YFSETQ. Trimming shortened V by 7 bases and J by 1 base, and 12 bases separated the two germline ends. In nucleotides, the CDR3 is TGCGCCAGCCAGCTCGGGGAATCCTACAATGAGCAGTTCTTC. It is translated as CASQLGESYNEQFF.

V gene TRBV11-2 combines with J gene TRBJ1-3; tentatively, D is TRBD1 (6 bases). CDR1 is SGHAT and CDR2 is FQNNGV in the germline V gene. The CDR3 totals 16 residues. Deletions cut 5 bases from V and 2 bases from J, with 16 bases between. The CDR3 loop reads CASSTPRGPTGNTIYF. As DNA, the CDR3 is TGTGCCAGCAGCACCCCCAGGGGACCCACTGGAAACACCATATATTTT.

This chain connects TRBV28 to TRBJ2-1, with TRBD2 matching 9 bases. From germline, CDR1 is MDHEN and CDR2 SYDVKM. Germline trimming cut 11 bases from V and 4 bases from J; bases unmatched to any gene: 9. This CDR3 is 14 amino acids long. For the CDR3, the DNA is TGTGCCTCAAGCGGGGGGTCACCTTACAATGAGCAGTTCTTC. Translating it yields CASSGGSPYNEQFF.

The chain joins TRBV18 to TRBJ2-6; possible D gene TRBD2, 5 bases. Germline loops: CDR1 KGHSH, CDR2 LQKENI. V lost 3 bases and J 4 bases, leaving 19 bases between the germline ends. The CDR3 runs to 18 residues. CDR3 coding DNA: TGTGCCAGCTCACCCGTTTCCGGGGTTCTGGCCGGGGCCAACGTCCTGACTTTC. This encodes CASSPVSGVLAGANVLTF.

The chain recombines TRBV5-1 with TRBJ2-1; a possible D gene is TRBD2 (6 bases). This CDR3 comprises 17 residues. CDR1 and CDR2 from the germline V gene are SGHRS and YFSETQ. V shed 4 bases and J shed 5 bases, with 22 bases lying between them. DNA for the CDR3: TGCGCCAGCAGCCACATTCCCGGGACGCGGGGCAACAATGAGCAGTTCTTC. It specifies CASSHIPGTRGNNEQFF.

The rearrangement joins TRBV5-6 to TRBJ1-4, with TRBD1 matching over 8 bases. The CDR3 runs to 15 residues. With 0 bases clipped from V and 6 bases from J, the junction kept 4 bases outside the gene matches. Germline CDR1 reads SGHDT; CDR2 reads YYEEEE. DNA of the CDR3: TGTGCCAGCAGCTTGGCCGGGACAGGAGATGAAAAACTGTTTTTT. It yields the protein CASSLAGTGDEKLFF.

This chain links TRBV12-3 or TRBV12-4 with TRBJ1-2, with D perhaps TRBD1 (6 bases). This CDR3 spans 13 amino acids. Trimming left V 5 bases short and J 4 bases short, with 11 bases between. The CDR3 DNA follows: TGTGCCAGCAGTCTAGGGACACTCTATGGCTACACCTTC. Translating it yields CASSLGTLYGYTF.

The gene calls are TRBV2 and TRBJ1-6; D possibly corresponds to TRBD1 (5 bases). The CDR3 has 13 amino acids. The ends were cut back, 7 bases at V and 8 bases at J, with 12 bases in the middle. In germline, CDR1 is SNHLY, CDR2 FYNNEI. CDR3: CASNWEGDSPLHF. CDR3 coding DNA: TGTGCCAGCAATTGGGAAGGGGATTCACCCCTCCACTTT.

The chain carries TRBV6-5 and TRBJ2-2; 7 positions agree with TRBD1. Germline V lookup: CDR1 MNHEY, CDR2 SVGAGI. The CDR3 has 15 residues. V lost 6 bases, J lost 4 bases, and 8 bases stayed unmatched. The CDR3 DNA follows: TGTGCCAGCAGACCTACAGGGGCGCGCACCGGGGAGCTGTTTTTT. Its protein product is CASRPTGARTGELFF.

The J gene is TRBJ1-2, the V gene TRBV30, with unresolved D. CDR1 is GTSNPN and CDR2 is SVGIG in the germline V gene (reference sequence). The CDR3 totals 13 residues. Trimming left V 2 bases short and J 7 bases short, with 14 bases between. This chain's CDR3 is CAWSLHGDGGYTF. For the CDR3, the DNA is TGTGCCTGGAGTCTACATGGAGATGGTGGCTACACCTTC.

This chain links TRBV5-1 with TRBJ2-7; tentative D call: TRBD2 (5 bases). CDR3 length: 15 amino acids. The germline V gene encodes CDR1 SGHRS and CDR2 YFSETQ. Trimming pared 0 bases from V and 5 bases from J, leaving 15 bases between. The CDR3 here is CASSLELPGSDEQYF. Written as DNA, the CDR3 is TGCGCCAGCAGCTTGGAGTTGCCGGGATCGGACGAGCAGTACTTC.